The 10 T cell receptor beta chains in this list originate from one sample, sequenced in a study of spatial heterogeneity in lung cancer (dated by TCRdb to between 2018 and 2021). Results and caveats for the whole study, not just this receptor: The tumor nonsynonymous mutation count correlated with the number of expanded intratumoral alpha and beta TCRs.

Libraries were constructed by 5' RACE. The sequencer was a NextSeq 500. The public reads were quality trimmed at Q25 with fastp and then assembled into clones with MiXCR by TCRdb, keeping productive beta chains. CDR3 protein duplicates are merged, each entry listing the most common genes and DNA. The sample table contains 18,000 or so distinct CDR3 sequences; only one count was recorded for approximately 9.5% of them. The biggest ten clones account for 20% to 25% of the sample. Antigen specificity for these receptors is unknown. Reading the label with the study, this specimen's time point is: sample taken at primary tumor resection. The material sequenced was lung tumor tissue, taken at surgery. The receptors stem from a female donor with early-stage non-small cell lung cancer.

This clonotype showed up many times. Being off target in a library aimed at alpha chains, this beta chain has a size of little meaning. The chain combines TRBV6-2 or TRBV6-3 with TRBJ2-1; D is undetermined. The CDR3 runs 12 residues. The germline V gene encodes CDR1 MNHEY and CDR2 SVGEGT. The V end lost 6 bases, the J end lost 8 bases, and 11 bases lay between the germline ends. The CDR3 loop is CASRPGFHEQFF. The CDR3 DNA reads TGTGCCAGCAGGCCCGGTTTCCATGAGCAGTTCTTC.

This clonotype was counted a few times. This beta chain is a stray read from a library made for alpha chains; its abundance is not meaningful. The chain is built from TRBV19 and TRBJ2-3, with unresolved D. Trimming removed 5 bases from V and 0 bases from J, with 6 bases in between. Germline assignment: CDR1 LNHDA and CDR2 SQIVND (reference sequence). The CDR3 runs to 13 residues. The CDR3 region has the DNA TGTGCCAGTAGTCCCCCTAGCACAGATACGCAGTATTTT. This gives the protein CASSPPSTDTQYF.

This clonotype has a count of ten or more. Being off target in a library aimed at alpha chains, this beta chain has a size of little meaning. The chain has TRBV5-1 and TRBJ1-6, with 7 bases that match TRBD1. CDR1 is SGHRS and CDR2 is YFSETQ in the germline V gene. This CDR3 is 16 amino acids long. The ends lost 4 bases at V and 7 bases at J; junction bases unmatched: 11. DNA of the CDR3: TGCGCCAGCAGCCCGACAGGGAACCTCCGCAATTCACCCCTCCACTTT. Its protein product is CASSPTGNLRNSPLHF.

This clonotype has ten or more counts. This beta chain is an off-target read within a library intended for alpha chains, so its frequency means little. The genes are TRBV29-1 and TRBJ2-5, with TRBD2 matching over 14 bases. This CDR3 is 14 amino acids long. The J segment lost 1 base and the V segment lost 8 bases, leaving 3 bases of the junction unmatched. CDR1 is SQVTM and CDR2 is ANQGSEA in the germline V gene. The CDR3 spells CSTGLAGVQETQYF. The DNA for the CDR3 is TGCAGCACGGGACTAGCGGGAGTCCAAGAGACCCAGTACTTC.

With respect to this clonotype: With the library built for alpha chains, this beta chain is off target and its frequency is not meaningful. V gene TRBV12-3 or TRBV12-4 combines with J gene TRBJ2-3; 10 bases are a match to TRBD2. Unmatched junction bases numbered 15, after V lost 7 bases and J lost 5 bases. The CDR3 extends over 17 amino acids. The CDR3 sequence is CASTLGLAGALGDTQYF. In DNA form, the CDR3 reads TGTGCCAGCACCTTGGGGCTAGCGGGGGCCCTGGGAGATACGCAGTATTTT.

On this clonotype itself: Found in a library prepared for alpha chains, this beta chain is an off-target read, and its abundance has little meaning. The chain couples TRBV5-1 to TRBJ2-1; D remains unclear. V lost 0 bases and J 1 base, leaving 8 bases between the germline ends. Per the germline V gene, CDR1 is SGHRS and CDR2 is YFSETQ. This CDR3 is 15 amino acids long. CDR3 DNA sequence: TGCGCCAGCAGCTTGGAAGGTTCGTCCTACAATGAGCAGTTCTTC. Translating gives CASSLEGSSYNEQFF.

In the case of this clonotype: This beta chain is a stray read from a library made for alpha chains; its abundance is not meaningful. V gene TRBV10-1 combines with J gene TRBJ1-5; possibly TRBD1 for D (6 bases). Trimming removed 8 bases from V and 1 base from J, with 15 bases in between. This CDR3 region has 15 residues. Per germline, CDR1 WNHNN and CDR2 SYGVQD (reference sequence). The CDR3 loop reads CASLLGGKSNQPQHF. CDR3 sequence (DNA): TGCGCCAGCTTATTAGGGGGAAAAAGCAATCAGCCCCAGCATTTT.

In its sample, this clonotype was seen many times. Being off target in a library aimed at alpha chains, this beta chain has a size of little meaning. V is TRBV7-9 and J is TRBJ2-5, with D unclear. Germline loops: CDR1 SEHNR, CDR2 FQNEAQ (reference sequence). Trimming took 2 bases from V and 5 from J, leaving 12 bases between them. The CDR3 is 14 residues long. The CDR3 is CASSLQRSTETQYF. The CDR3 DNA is TGTGCCAGCAGCTTACAGCGCAGTACGGAGACCCAGTACTTC.

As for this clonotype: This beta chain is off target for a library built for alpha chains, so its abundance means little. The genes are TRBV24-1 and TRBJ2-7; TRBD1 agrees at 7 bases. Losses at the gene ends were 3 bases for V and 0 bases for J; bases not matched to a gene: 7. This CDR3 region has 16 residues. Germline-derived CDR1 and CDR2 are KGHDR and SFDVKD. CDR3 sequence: CATSDIQGTVSYEQYF. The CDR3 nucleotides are TGTGCCACCAGTGATATTCAAGGGACAGTCTCCTACGAGCAGTACTTC.

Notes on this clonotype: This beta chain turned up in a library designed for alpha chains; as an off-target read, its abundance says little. CDR3 in DNA: TGCGCCAGCAGCTTAGTGGACGGACAGGAAGCTTTCTTT. Translation gives CASSLVDGQEAFF. The V and J genes are TRBV5-1 and TRBJ1-1; a weak D match, TRBD1 (6 bases). The CDR3 extends over 13 amino acids. Germline loops: CDR1 SGHRS, CDR2 YFSETQ. The V end was cut by 2 bases, the J end by 8 bases, with 13 bases between.